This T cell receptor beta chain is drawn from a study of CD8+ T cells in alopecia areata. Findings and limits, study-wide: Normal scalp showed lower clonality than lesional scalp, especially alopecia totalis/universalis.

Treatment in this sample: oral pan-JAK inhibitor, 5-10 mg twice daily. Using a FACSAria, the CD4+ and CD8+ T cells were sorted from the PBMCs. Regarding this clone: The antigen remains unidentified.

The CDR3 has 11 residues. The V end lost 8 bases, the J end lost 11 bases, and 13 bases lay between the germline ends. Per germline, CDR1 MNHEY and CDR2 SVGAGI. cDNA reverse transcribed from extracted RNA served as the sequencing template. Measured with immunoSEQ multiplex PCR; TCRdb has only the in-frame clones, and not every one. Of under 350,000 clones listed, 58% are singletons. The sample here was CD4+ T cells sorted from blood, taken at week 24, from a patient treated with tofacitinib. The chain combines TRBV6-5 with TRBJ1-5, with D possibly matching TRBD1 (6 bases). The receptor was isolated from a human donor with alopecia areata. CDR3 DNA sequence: TGTGCCAGCCGAGACGGGGGCACCCAGCATTTT. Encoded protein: CASRDGGTQHF.